What follows describes a single T cell receptor (beta chain). Its antigen remains unidentified. Repertoires were generated with immunoSEQ multiplex PCR, while TCRdb's copy carries only in-frame clones and drops some. The sample comprises a few hundred clones, approximately 80% of which are singletons, and under 10% rests with the top ten. This sample is drawn from a study of T cell repertoires in ileal Crohn's disease. The ends lost 6 bases at V and 10 bases at J; junction bases unmatched: 14. The V gene's germline CDR1 is MDHEN and CDR2 SYDVKM. The CDR3 spans 14 residues. Findings and caveats of the study: High-frequency clones were more common in sorted CD8 than CD4 cells.

The sequenced sample was ileal tissue. The chain joins TRBV28 to TRBJ1-2; 7 nucleotides agree with TRBD1. This clonotype originated in an adult with Crohn's disease. The CDR3, as DNA: TGTGCCAGCAGCCCGACTTTAGACAGGGAGTTCTACACCTTC. Residues: CASSPTLDREFYTF.